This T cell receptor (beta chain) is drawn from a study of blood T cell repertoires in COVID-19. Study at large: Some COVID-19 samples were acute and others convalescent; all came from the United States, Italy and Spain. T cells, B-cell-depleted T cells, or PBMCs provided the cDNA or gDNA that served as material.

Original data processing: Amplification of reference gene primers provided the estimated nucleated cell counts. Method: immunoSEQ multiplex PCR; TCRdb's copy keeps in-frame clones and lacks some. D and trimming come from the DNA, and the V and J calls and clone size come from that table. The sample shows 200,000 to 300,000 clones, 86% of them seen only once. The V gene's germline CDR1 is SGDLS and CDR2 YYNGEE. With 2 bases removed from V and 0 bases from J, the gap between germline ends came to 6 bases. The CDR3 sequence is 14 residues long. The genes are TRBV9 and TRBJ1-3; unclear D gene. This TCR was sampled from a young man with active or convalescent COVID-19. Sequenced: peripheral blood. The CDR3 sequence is CASSVGDSGNTIYF. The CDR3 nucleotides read TGTGCCAGCAGCGTTGGAGACTCTGGAAACACCATATATTTT.